This is a list of T cell receptor beta chains from one sample in a study of vaccination and CD4 T cells after COVID-19. These receptors' targets are unknown. TCRdb re-analysed the PCR reads in MiXCR, keeping a single row per CDR3 protein. The data show 17,000 or so distinct CDR3 sequences, about 61% seen once. The sequenced material came from CD4+ T cells from blood, cultured in vitro. The receptors originated from a human donor who had recovered from COVID-19. Each CDR3 is given with its conserved first and last residue. The D gene is left open where the match is weak. Clone size is stated in some rows and not others, as once, few, many or a class when expanded.

clone size | J gene | CDR3 length | V gene | D gene | CDR3 DNA | CDR3 protein
- | TRBJ1-1 | 17 | TRBV10-3 | - | TGTGCCATCAGTGCATCTAAGGCCGGCAGAAGACCGACTGAAGCTTTCTTT | CAISASKAGRRPTEAFF
few | TRBJ1-2 | 14 | TRBV6-5 | - | TGTGCCAGCAGTTATCGCCGGACTAACTATGGCTACACCTTC | CASSYRRTNYGYTF
- | TRBJ2-7 | 14 | TRBV7-2 | - | TGTGCCAGCAGCTTAGTCCGGGAGACCGGCGAGCAGTACTTC | CASSLVRETGEQYF
once | TRBJ2-3 | 15 | TRBV6-5 | TRBD2 | TGTGCCAGCAGTTACTCTCTAGCGGACACAGATACGCAGTATTTT | CASSYSLADTDTQYF
- | TRBJ2-3 | 16 | TRBV19 | - | TGTGCCAGTAGTATTCTAGGGGGGGGGGCCGCAGATACGCAGTATTTT | CASSILGGGAADTQYF
- | TRBJ2-1 | 11 | TRBV2 | - | TGTGCCAGCAGTGCGCTAAATGAGCAGTTCTTC | CASSALNEQFF
few | TRBJ2-3 | 15 | TRBV24-1 | TRBD1 | TGTGCCACCAGTGATGAGACAGGGGGCGCAGATACGCAGTATTTT | CATSDETGGADTQYF
- | TRBJ1-1 | 16 | TRBV7-2 | - | TGTGCCAGCAGCCCTAACCCCACAGGGTCGGGCACTGAAGCTTTCTTT | CASSPNPTGSGTEAFF
- | TRBJ1-1 | 14 | TRBV7-9 | - | TGTGCCAGCAGCTTGATAGGGCGCGCCGAAGAAGCTTTCTTT | CASSLIGRAEEAFF
- | TRBJ2-1 | 13 | TRBV7-8 | - | TGTGCCAGCAGCAGAGACAGGAACAATGAGCAGTTCTTC | CASSRDRNNEQFF
- | TRBJ1-2 | 18 | TRBV9 | TRBD1 | TGTGCCAGCAGCGACCTCGCAAGCGGACAGGGCCACGTCTATGGCTACACCTTC | CASSDLASGQGHVYGYTF
few | TRBJ2-5 | 15 | TRBV15 | - | TGTGCCACCAGCAGAGATTTAGGAGGGGCTGAGACCCAGTACTTC | CATSRDLGGAETQYF
- | TRBJ2-5 | 17 | TRBV7-2 | TRBD2 | TGTGCCAGCAGCCTTATGGCCCCTAGCGGCCTCCAAGAGACCCAGTACTTC | CASSLMAPSGLQETQYF
- | TRBJ2-5 | 13 | TRBV20-1 | TRBD2 | TGCAGTGCTAGAGAGCGGGGGAAAGAGACCCAGTACTTC | CSARERGKETQYF
- | TRBJ1-3 | 15 | TRBV24-1 | - | TGTGCCACCAGTGCTCCCGAGGATGGTGGAAACACCATATATTTT | CATSAPEDGGNTIYF
- | TRBJ2-2 | 13 | TRBV20-1 | - | TGCAGTGCTAGGCCCCCGGGCACCGGGGAGCTGTTTTTT | CSARPPGTGELFF
- | TRBJ1-2 | 11 | TRBV20-1 | - | TGCAGTGCCTACGGGCCGTATGGCTACACCTTC | CSAYGPYGYTF
- | TRBJ2-3 | 20 | TRBV7-9 | TRBD2 | TGTGCCAGCAGCTGGCCCCGGCGGGACTCTAGCGGGAGGCCTGCAGATACGCAGTATTTT | CASSWPRRDSSGRPADTQYF
- | TRBJ2-1 | 14 | TRBV2 | TRBD2 | TGTGCCAGCAAGCCCCAACTAGCGAACTTTGAGCAGTTCTTC | CASKPQLANFEQFF
- | TRBJ1-6 | 13 | TRBV5-1 | - | TGCGCCAGCAGCTTATCGGTAGAGTCACCCCTCCACTTT | CASSLSVESPLHF
few | TRBJ1-2 | 15 | TRBV7-2 | TRBD1 | TGTGCCAGCAGCACCGCAGGGGGCGCGAACTATGGCTACACCTTC | CASSTAGGANYGYTF
- | TRBJ2-4 | 16 | TRBV6-2/TRBV6-3 | - | TGTGCCAGCAGTCCCACTTCCGGGGGAGCCAAAAACATTCAGTACTTC | CASSPTSGGAKNIQYF
few | TRBJ2-2 | 16 | TRBV6-1 | - | TGTGCCAGCAGTGAATATGGGGGAGGGGGCACCGGGGAGCTGTTTTTT | CASSEYGGGGTGELFF
- | TRBJ1-2 | 17 | TRBV15 | - | TGTGCCACCAGCAGAGATCCGCGGGGGGCTGCCACCCTGGGCTACACCTTC | CATSRDPRGAATLGYTF
- | TRBJ2-3 | 15 | TRBV5-1 | TRBD2 | TGCGCCAGCAGGTCGGGACTAGCGGGAGTAGATACGCAGTATTTT | CASRSGLAGVDTQYF
- | TRBJ2-3 | 16 | TRBV6-1 | TRBD2 | TGTGCCAGCAGCCCAATTCTAGCGGGGGGGGCAGATACGCAGTATTTT | CASSPILAGGADTQYF
- | TRBJ2-3 | 14 | TRBV6-5 | - | TGTGCCAGCAGTAACTTCAGGGACCATGATACGCAGTATTTT | CASSNFRDHDTQYF
few | TRBJ1-5 | 17 | TRBV6-1 | TRBD1 | TGTGCCAGCAGCGCGACAGGGCGGGGGAATAGCAATCAGCCCCAGCATTTT | CASSATGRGNSNQPQHF
few | TRBJ2-5 | 13 | TRBV20-1 | - | TGCAGTGCCCCCGAGCGGACCCAAGAGACCCAGTACTTC | CSAPERTQETQYF
- | TRBJ2-2 | 18 | TRBV5-4 | TRBD1 | TGTGCCAGCAGCATCCGGGACAGGGGTTTAGCGAACACCGGGGAGCTGTTTTTT | CASSIRDRGLANTGELFF
- | TRBJ1-3 | 16 | TRBV7-9 | - | TGTGCCAGCAGCCGTGGACAGCTACAATCTGGAAACACCATATATTTT | CASSRGQLQSGNTIYF